This T cell receptor beta chain was recorded in a study of T-cell reconstitution after alpha-beta-depleted transplantation in children. Preparation of the TCRbeta library used unique molecular identifiers. A single record per CDR3 protein comes from TCRdb applying MiXCR to the PCR reads. Here the sample spans approximately 150,000 distinct CDR3 sequences, around 9% being singletons. The V segment lost 2 bases and the J segment 5 bases; nucleotides outside the gene matches: 15. This CDR3 is built from 18 residues. Germline V lookup: CDR1 LGHDT, CDR2 YNNKEL (reference sequence). This clonotype came up many times.

The V and J genes are TRBV3-1 and TRBJ2-1, with TRBD2 matching over 7 bases. This specimen was PBMCs, mostly from graft donor cells, taken 180 days after TCRalphabeta/CD19-depleted stem cell transplant. The TCR was taken from a female patient aged 2-9 years who had a stem cell transplant for congenital amegakaryocytic thrombocytopenia, so the T cells may come from the graft donor. The CDR3 sequence is CASSQTSANPFLDNEQFF. The CDR3 region has the DNA TGTGCCAGCAGCCAAACTAGCGCCAACCCTTTCCTCGACAATGAGCAGTTCTTC.